This TCR beta chain was identified during a study of cytomegalovirus exposure and HLA in healthy donors. In regard to this clone: Its specificity is not known.

Trimming stripped 7 bases from V and 6 bases from J, with 21 bases between. CDR1 is SGHVS and CDR2 is FNYEAQ in the germline V gene. The CDR3 extends over 15 amino acids. PCR used 60 Vbeta primers and 13 Jbeta primers. The data were produced by immunoSEQ multiplex PCR, yet TCRdb's version contains in-frame clones alone and is incomplete. This sample carries roughly 180,000 clones, more than 60% of them seen once, and the ten largest clones take approximately 1.3%. Regarding the study as a whole: Some V segments (TRBV6-2 and TRBV6-3 among them) were excluded as indistinguishable. Reported results showed that the classifier diagnosed cytomegalovirus status with high specificity and sensitivity. In a later analysis, most CMV-associated TCR beta chains appeared HLA-restricted. There were reportedly fewer N-insertions in an Asian-associated ancestry cluster than the roughly 670-donor mean, in a later analysis.

The receptor was derived from a man between 18 and 35 years old in good health and CMV-seronegative. Material: PBMCs. This chain joins TRBV7-6 and TRBJ2-5; D gene uncertain. The CDR3 DNA sequence: TGTGCCAGCACCCCGAAACGCGAAATTCCAAAGACCCAGTACTTC. Translation gives CASTPKREIPKTQYF.